These 20 T cell receptor beta chains came from one sample sequenced in a study of cytomegalovirus exposure and HLA in healthy donors. PCR was performed using 60 Vbeta and 13 Jbeta primers. The assay was immunoSEQ multiplex PCR, and TCRdb's table has in-frame clones only and misses some. This repertoire shows roughly 130,000 clones, approximately 80% found once; its top ten account for roughly 1.2%. Input material: PBMCs. The receptors shown here come from a girl aged 2 to 10 in good health and CMV-seronegative.

CDR3 protein: CASSESQGQGSYNEQFF. Written as DNA, the CDR3 is TGTGCCAGCAGTGAATCTCAAGGACAGGGGTCCTACAATGAGCAGTTCTTC. The chain couples TRBV25-1 to TRBJ2-1; 9 positions agree with TRBD1. This CDR3 has 17 residues. Germline V CDR1 and CDR2: MGHDK, SYGVNS. With V trimmed by 1 base and J by 1 base, 5 bases remained unmatched.

The rearrangement links TRBV25-1 to TRBJ1-5, with 9 bases aligning to TRBD1. Germline-derived CDR1 and CDR2 are MGHDK and SYGVNS. CDR3 length equals 15 residues. The ends lost 4 bases at V and 7 bases at J; junction bases unmatched: 8. CDR3 bases: TGTGCCAGCAGTGGTCCCGGGACAGGGAACCAGCCCCAGCATTTT. The encoded protein is CASSGPGTGNQPQHF.

The gene calls are TRBV27 and TRBJ1-1; D perhaps matches TRBD1 (5 bases). V dropped 3 bases and J dropped 2 bases, with 10 bases sitting between them. CDR1 and CDR2 from the germline V gene are MNHEY and SMNVEV (reference sequence). The CDR3 has 14 amino acids. The CDR3 DNA reads as TGTGCCAGCAGTTTCCAAGGGGCAAACACTGAAGCTTTCTTT. It is translated as CASSFQGANTEAFF.

The chain couples TRBV30 to TRBJ2-7; no definite D call. V lost 4 bases, J lost 5 bases, and 12 bases lay in between. The CDR3 extends over 12 amino acids. Germline-derived CDR1 and CDR2 are GTSNPN and SVGIG (reference sequence). This CDR3 is CAWTPSRDEQYF. DNA for the CDR3: TGTGCCTGGACCCCCTCACGGGACGAGCAGTACTTC.

The chain couples TRBV7-8 to TRBJ2-1; 7 bases map to TRBD1. Germline V gives CDR1 SGHVS, CDR2 FQNEAQ. The CDR3 consists of 16 residues. V gave up 1 base and J gave up 6 bases; unmatched junction bases: 9. CDR3: CASSLGPGGRRNEQFF. Here the CDR3 DNA reads TGTGCCAGCAGCTTAGGTCCAGGGGGTAGGCGCAATGAGCAGTTCTTC.

This clone came up a few times. The V and J genes are TRBV7-9 and TRBJ2-1; 12 nucleotides line up with TRBD2. CDR1 is SEHNR and CDR2 is FQNEAQ in the germline V gene (reference sequence). The junction had 4 bases not matched to a gene; V was cut back by 0 bases and J by 7 bases. CDR3 length: 16 amino acids. The CDR3 DNA sequence: TGTGCCAGCAGCTTAGCCCTGGGGACTAGCGGGAATGAGCAGTTCTTC. This gives the protein CASSLALGTSGNEQFF.

This chain connects TRBV4-3 to TRBJ1-3; the D gene is possibly TRBD1 (5 bases). V shed 2 bases and J shed 8 bases, with 13 bases lying between them. This CDR3 has 14 residues. CDR1 and CDR2 (germline): LGHNA, YSLEER. CDR3 sequence: CASSQHGRADTIYF. CDR3 nucleotide sequence: TGCGCCAGCAGCCAACACGGCAGGGCGGACACCATATATTTT.

The chain is built from TRBV7-2 and TRBJ2-7; maybe TRBD2 (5 bases). Trimming removed 5 bases from V and 3 bases from J, with 23 bases in between. Germline CDR1 and CDR2: SGHTA and FQGNSA. CDR3 length: 17 residues. CDR3 protein: CASSPPGGGVVHYEQYF. DNA for the CDR3: TGTGCCAGCAGCCCGCCAGGAGGAGGAGTTGTTCACTACGAGCAGTACTTC.

The chain links TRBV7-9 to TRBJ2-1, with TRBD2 identical over 7 bases. Germline CDR1 is SEHNR and CDR2 is FQNEAQ (reference sequence). This CDR3 spans 14 amino acids. V lost 5 bases, J lost 10 bases, and 11 bases stayed unmatched. CDR3 sequence: CASSAPLSGVEQFF. DNA for the CDR3: TGTGCCAGCAGCGCCCCTTTGAGCGGGGTAGAGCAGTTCTTC. The full variable domain, with the rest looked up from reference TRBV7-9 and TRBJ2-1, is DTGVSQNPRHKITKRGQNVTFRCDPISEHNRLYWYRQTLGQGPEFLTYFQNEAQLEKSRLLSDRFSAERPKGSFSTLEIQRTEQGDSAMYLCASSAPLSGVEQFFGPGTRLTVL.

CDR3 in amino acids: CASIPGAGGHSYEQYF. DNA of the CDR3: TGTGCCAGCATTCCCGGTGCGGGGGGGCACTCCTACGAGCAGTACTTC. The V and J genes are TRBV5-6 and TRBJ2-7; 9 bases map to TRBD2. The CDR3 runs 16 residues. The germline CDR1 and CDR2 sequences are SGHDT and YYEEEE. With 6 bases clipped from V and 0 bases from J, the junction kept 10 bases outside the gene matches.

This chain uses TRBV4-3 with TRBJ2-2, with D perhaps TRBD2 (6 bases). V gave up 1 base and J gave up 0 bases, with 9 bases separating them. The CDR3 is 16 amino acids. Germline lookup yields CDR1 LGHNA and CDR2 YSLEER. In DNA, the CDR3 is TGCGCCAGCAGCCAAGCGGGCGGGGCGAACACCGGGGAGCTGTTTTTT. This translates into CASSQAGGANTGELFF.

This clone was observed a single time. The rearrangement uses TRBV5-6 and TRBJ2-3; D unresolved. The CDR3 contains 12 residues. V lost 2 bases and J 6 bases, leaving 7 bases between the germline ends. Germline CDR1 and CDR2: SGHDT and YYEEEE. In DNA form, the CDR3 reads TGTGCCAGCAGCTTCCGGCGGGATACGCAGTATTTT. This gives the protein CASSFRRDTQYF.

This chain uses TRBV5-3 with TRBJ1-1, with D possibly being TRBD1 (6 bases). TRBV5-3 is designated an ORF whose function remains uncertain. Trimming took off 4 bases at V and 2 bases at J, with 15 bases between the two ends. This CDR3 has 15 residues. CDR3 sequence reads: CARSPNRATNTEAFF. The CDR3 region has the DNA TGTGCCAGAAGCCCAAACAGGGCGACAAACACTGAAGCTTTCTTT.

The rearrangement joins TRBV19 to TRBJ2-2; the match to TRBD1 covers 8 bases. The CDR3 is 16 amino acids. The J segment lost 3 bases and the V segment lost 3 bases, leaving 6 bases of the junction unmatched. From germline, CDR1 is LNHDA and CDR2 SQIVND (reference sequence). For the CDR3, the DNA is TGTGCCAGTAGTATCGGACAGGGTGATGACACCGGGGAGCTGTTTTTT. Encoded protein: CASSIGQGDDTGELFF.

The genes are TRBV6-6 and TRBJ1-3; D is undetermined. V was pared by 2 bases and J by 2 bases, with 10 bases between. Germline V gives CDR1 MNHNY, CDR2 SVGAGI (reference sequence). The CDR3 loop spans 15 amino acids. In DNA, the CDR3 is TGTGCCAGCAGTTACGGGCAGGCCCCTGGAAACACCATATATTTT. This translates into CASSYGQAPGNTIYF.

A note on this clone: Sequence at one end of the junction differs from germline and may be a read error. The same CDR3 arises from other DNA sequences in this sample as well. The chain is built from TRBV5-1 and TRBJ1-3, with a weak D call TRBD1 (6 bases). CDR1 and CDR2 (germline): SGHRS, YFSETQ. There are 15 residues in the CDR3. CDR3 in DNA: TGCGCCAGCAGCGCACAACAGGGCTCTGGAAACACTATATATTTT. Its translation: CASSAQQGSGNTIYF.

The V gene is TRBV9, the J gene TRBJ2-3; D is unclear. The CDR3 loop spans 12 amino acids. V shed 2 bases and J shed 3 bases, with 4 bases lying between them. Germline values: CDR1 SGDLS, CDR2 YYNGEE. The CDR3 region has the DNA TGTGCCAGCAGCGTTCGGACAGATACGCAGTATTTT. Protein sequence: CASSVRTDTQYF.

The J gene is TRBJ1-3, the V gene TRBV5-6; no clear D gene. V was shortened by 2 bases and J by 4 bases, with 13 bases between the two germline ends. Germline V gene data show CDR1 as SGHDT and CDR2 as YYEEEE. The CDR3 is 15 amino acids. CDR3 coding DNA: TGTGCCAGCAGCTTTGGTTCCTATCGCGGAAACACCATATATTTT. Protein: CASSFGSYRGNTIYF. The variable domain in full, completed from reference TRBV5-6 and TRBJ1-3, reads DAGVTQSPTHLIKTRGQQVTLRCSPKSGHDTVSWYQQALGQGPQFIFQYYEEEERQRGNFPDRFSGHQFPNYSSELNVNALLLGDSALYLCASSFGSYRGNTIYFGEGSWLTVV.

In DNA form, the CDR3 reads TGTGCCAGCAGCTCAGGGACTAGCGGAAGCACAGATACGCAGTATTTT. It codes for CASSSGTSGSTDTQYF. V is TRBV5-6 and J is TRBJ2-3; 11 bases line up with TRBD2. The germline CDR1 and CDR2 sequences are SGHDT and YYEEEE. The CDR3 runs 16 residues. The V and J ends lost 3 bases and 0 bases, in that order; junction bases with no gene match: 3.

DNA for the CDR3: TGTGCCAGCAGCCCGGACAGGGCAAGGGGCTACACCTTC. It encodes CASSPDRARGYTF. V gene TRBV28 combines with J gene TRBJ1-2; TRBD1 agrees at 8 bases. The V gene end was trimmed by 6 bases and the J gene end by 8 bases; junction bases not matched to a gene: 8. Germline V lookup: CDR1 MDHEN, CDR2 SYDVKM. CDR3 length equals 13 residues.